These T cell receptor beta chains were read from a single sample in a study of blood T cell repertoires in COVID-19. Profiling relied on immunoSEQ multiplex PCR, and the TCRdb table lists in-frame clones only, not all of them. The sample lists fewer than 300,000 clones; under 90% were seen once. The sample comprised peripheral blood. The receptors shown here come from a human donor in a cohort sampled during active COVID-19. The CDR3 runs from the conserved cysteine through the conserved F or W. D genes are given only for firm matches. Size is stated for part of the rows, as once, few or many counts, or as a class when the clone is expanded.

J	size	D	V	CDR3	DNA
TRBJ2-3	.	TRBD2	TRBV7-2	CASSQDTGLAGESDTQYF	TGTGCCAGCAGCCAAGACACGGGGCTAGCGGGGGAGTCAGATACGCAGTATTTT
TRBJ2-1	once	.	TRBV6-5	CASSLNLDEQFF	TGTGCCAGCAGCTTAAATTTAGATGAGCAGTTCTTC
TRBJ2-5	.	TRBD1	TRBV13	CASSQRDRWTETQYF	TGTGCCAGCAGCCAAAGGGACAGGTGGACGGAGACCCAGTACTTC
TRBJ2-7	.	.	TRBV5-5	CASSLGPYRGYEQYF	TGTGCCAGCAGCTTGGGTCCTTACCGGGGCTACGAGCAGTACTTC
TRBJ1-1	.	.	TRBV5-1	CASSSTTDNTEAFF	TGCGCCAGCAGCTCAACGACAGATAACACTGAAGCTTTCTTT
TRBJ2-2	.	.	TRBV6-5	CASSYEGGSNTGELFF	TGTGCCAGCAGTTACGAGGGGGGGTCGAACACCGGGGAGCTGTTTTTT
TRBJ2-3	.	TRBD2	TRBV3-1/TRBV3-2	CASSRPLAGGTDTQYF	TGTGCCAGCAGCCGTCCTCTAGCGGGAGGGACAGATACGCAGTATTTT
TRBJ1-4	.	.	TRBV5-4	CASSRQNGEGSEKLFF	TGTGCCAGCAGCCGCCAAAACGGGGAGGGTAGTGAAAAACTGTTTTTT
TRBJ1-5	.	TRBD1	TRBV4-3	CASSQDRQGGQPQHF	TGCGCCAGCAGCCAAGATCGTCAGGGGGGCCAGCCCCAGCATTTT
TRBJ2-7	.	.	TRBV29-1	CSVGPVGGEQYF	TGCAGCGTCGGCCCGGTGGGGGGCGAGCAGTACTTC
TRBJ2-1	.	TRBD2	TRBV14	CASSQGRGGPFYNEQFF	TGTGCCAGCAGCCAAGGGCGGGGGGGCCCCTTCTACAATGAGCAGTTCTTC
TRBJ1-5	few	TRBD1	TRBV5-1	CASSLKTGGNQPQHF	TGCGCCAGCAGCTTAAAGACAGGGGGAAATCAGCCCCAGCATTTT
TRBJ2-1	.	TRBD2	TRBV4-1	CASSQVFTSGRLNEQFF	TGCGCCAGCAGCCAAGTCTTTACTAGCGGGAGGCTGAATGAGCAGTTCTTC
TRBJ2-2	.	TRBD2	TRBV5-1	CASSPRGSGGASNTGELFF	TGCGCCAGCAGCCCTCGGGGTAGCGGGGGGGCCTCGAACACCGGGGAGCTGTTTTTT
TRBJ2-7	.	TRBD2	TRBV5-4	CASSPRSSGYEQYF	TGTGCCAGCAGCCCCCGATCTAGCGGCTACGAGCAGTACTTC
TRBJ1-1	.	.	TRBV2	CASSEEGVVNTEAFF	TGTGCCAGCAGTGAAGAAGGGGTAGTGAACACTGAAGCTTTCTTT
TRBJ2-3	.	TRBD2	TRBV7-8	CASSRKIGSRGTSGNLQRADTQYF	TGTGCCAGCAGCCGAAAGATTGGCTCCCGAGGGACTAGCGGGAACCTCCAGAGGGCAGATACGCAGTATTTT
TRBJ2-1	.	TRBD2	TRBV4-3	CASSQDSAGGGNEQFF	TGCGCCAGCAGCCAAGACTCAGCGGGGGGTGGAAATGAGCAGTTCTTC
TRBJ1-2	.	TRBD1	TRBV4-2	CASSQDLTGFGYTF	TGTGCCAGCAGCCAAGACTTGACAGGGTTCGGCTACACCTTC
TRBJ2-5	few	.	TRBV12-5	CASDTPTAGDAETQYF	TGTGCTAGTGACACCCCCACTGCGGGTGACGCCGAGACCCAGTACTTC
TRBJ2-6	.	.	TRBV2	CAGASSHSGANVLTF	TGTGCCGGGGCCTCTTCCCACTCTGGGGCCAACGTCCTGACTTTC
TRBJ2-7	.	.	TRBV29-1	CSVEDQGGVYEQYF	TGCAGCGTTGAAGATCAGGGTGGGGTCTACGAGCAGTACTTC
TRBJ2-7	.	TRBD1	TRBV2	CASTRTGEYEQYF	TGTGCCAGCACGAGGACAGGGGAGTACGAGCAGTACTTC
TRBJ2-5	few	TRBD2	TRBV5-1	CASSLLGGGDQETQYF	TGCGCCAGCAGCTTGCTTGGCGGGGGGGACCAAGAGACCCAGTACTTC
TRBJ2-5	.	.	TRBV21-1	CASSTLKSNGQGALETQYF	TGTGCCAGCAGCACCCTGAAATCTAACGGACAGGGGGCGTTAGAGACCCAGTACTTC
TRBJ2-7	.	.	TRBV2	CASGPGTLSYEQYF	TGTGCCAGCGGGCCTGGGACTCTCTCCTACGAGCAGTACTTC
TRBJ1-4	.	.	TRBV29-1	CSVDSAEGPREKLFF	TGCAGCGTTGATTCCGCGGAGGGCCCAAGAGAAAAACTGTTTTTT
TRBJ2-7	few	TRBD1	TRBV2	CAIRGTGGDEQYF	TGTGCCATCAGAGGGACAGGGGGCGACGAGCAGTACTTC
TRBJ2-3	.	TRBD2	TRBV7-9	CASSLLAGLTDTQYF	TGTGCCAGCAGCTTACTAGCGGGACTCACAGATACGCAGTATTTT
TRBJ2-7	.	.	TRBV5-1	CASSLAKNEQYF	TGCGCCAGCAGCCTGGCTAAGAACGAGCAGTACTTC
TRBJ1-6	.	.	TRBV27	CASRKQGNGSPLHF	TGTGCCAGCAGGAAACAGGGTAATGGATCACCCCTCCACTTT
TRBJ1-6	once	TRBD1	TRBV5-1	CASSRGQQYSPLHF	TGCGCCAGCAGCCGGGGACAGCAATATTCACCCCTCCACTTT
TRBJ2-5	.	TRBD1	TRBV28	CATSRDRGQETQYF	TGTGCCACCAGTCGGGACAGGGGTCAAGAGACCCAGTACTTC